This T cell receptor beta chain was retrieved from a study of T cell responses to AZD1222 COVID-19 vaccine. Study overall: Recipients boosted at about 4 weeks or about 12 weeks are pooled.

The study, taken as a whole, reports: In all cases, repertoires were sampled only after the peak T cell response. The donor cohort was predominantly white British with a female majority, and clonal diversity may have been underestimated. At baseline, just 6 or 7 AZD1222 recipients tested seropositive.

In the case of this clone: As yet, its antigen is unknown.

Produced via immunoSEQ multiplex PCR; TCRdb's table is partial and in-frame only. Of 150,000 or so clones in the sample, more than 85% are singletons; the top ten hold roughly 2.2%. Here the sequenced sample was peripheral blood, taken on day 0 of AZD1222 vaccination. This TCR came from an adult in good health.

In DNA form, the CDR3 reads TGCGCCAGCAGCCCTGGGACCTTGAACACTGAAGCTTTCTTT. It codes for CASSPGTLNTEAFF. The chain links TRBV5-1 to TRBJ1-1; perhaps TRBD1 as D (5 bases). Trimming took off 4 bases at V and 0 bases at J, with 10 bases between the two ends. CDR3 length equals 14 residues. Germline CDR1 SGHRS, CDR2 YFSETQ.